These 15 T cell receptor beta chains originate from one sample sequenced in a study of blood T cell repertoires in COVID-19. Profiling relied on immunoSEQ multiplex PCR, and the TCRdb table lists in-frame clones only, not all of them. The sample shows about 130,000 clones, roughly 80% of them seen only once. The specimen was peripheral blood. These receptors all stem from a woman at least 80 years old with acute or convalescent COVID-19.

The rearrangement uses TRBV18 and TRBJ2-3; D is perhaps TRBD2 (6 bases). This CDR3 has 12 residues. The V and J ends lost 10 bases and 1 base respectively, with 9 bases between them. Germline CDR1 is KGHSH and CDR2 is LQKENI. The CDR3 DNA follows: TGTGCCACCCGCGGGGGCACAGATACGCAGTATTTT. Amino acid sequence: CATRGGTDTQYF.

The chain links TRBV4-1 to TRBJ1-6; D is uncertain. The CDR3 is 11 amino acids. Germline CDR1 is MGHRA and CDR2 is YSYEKL. V lost 0 bases to trimming and J lost 14 bases, with 5 bases between them. The CDR3 coding sequence is TGCGCCAGCAGCCAAGATCTCTCCCTCCACTTT. Translating it yields CASSQDLSLHF.

J is TRBJ2-6 and V is TRBV19; possible D gene TRBD1, 6 bases. CDR1 LNHDA and CDR2 SQIVND come from the germline V gene (reference sequence). The V end was cut by 5 bases, the J end by 0 bases, with 14 bases between. The CDR3 length is 17 residues. Here the CDR3 DNA reads TGTGCCAGTAGTTCCTGGGACACTAACTCTGGGGCCAACGTCCTGACTTTC. Amino acids: CASSSWDTNSGANVLTF.

This chain uses TRBV6-2 or TRBV6-3 with TRBJ2-7; perhaps TRBD2 as D (7 bases). Trimming pared 5 bases from V and 9 bases from J, leaving 26 bases between. Germline CDR1 and CDR2: MNHEY and SVGEGT. This CDR3 comprises 16 residues. The chain's CDR3 is CASSPLLGGARDRQYF. The CDR3 nucleotides read TGTGCCAGCAGTCCGTTATTGGGGGGGGCCCGAGATCGGCAGTACTTC.

This clone was seen a handful of times. CDR3 nucleotide sequence: TGTGCCAGCTCACCCCCGGGACAGGGGAGTTCTAATGAAAAACTGTTTTTT. It codes for CASSPPGQGSSNEKLFF. The chain carries TRBV18 and TRBJ1-4, with 10 nucleotides matching TRBD1. Trimming at V came to 3 bases and at J to 3 bases, leaving 7 bases not matched to a gene. The CDR3 sequence is 17 residues long. The germline CDR1 and CDR2 sequences are KGHSH and LQKENI.

The rearrangement uses TRBV3-1 (or the pseudogene TRBV3-2) and TRBJ2-5, with a possible D match to TRBD2 (5 bases). CDR1 is LGHDT and CDR2 is YNNKEL in the germline V gene (reference sequence). This CDR3 comprises 14 residues. V was pared by 0 bases and J by 3 bases, with 8 bases between. CDR3 protein: CASSQDGIKETQYF. Here the CDR3 DNA reads TGTGCCAGCAGCCAAGACGGGATAAAAGAGACCCAGTACTTC.

The V call is TRBV18, the J call TRBJ1-1; D gene ambiguous. The ends were cut back, 1 base at V and 1 base at J, with 10 bases in the middle. This CDR3 has 15 residues. In germline, CDR1 is KGHSH, CDR2 LQKENI. For the CDR3, the DNA is TGTGCCAGCTCACCACAAGCAGAGGGGAACACTGAAGCTTTCTTT. Protein product: CASSPQAEGNTEAFF.

Comment on this clone: Other DNA sequences in this specimen translate into the identical CDR3. The chain carries TRBV5-1 and TRBJ2-7; 9 bases agree with TRBD1. The V gene end was trimmed by 3 bases and the J gene end by 2 bases; junction bases not matched to a gene: 6. CDR3 length equals 15 residues. Germline CDR1 reads SGHRS; CDR2 reads YFSETQ. The DNA of the CDR3 is TGCGCCAGCAGCTCACCCGGGACAGGGACCTACGAGCAGTACTTC. Translating it yields CASSSPGTGTYEQYF.

This chain connects TRBV11-2 to TRBJ2-3; possibly TRBD2 for D (5 bases). The CDR3 length is 15 residues. V lost 1 base to trimming and J lost 1 base, with 9 bases between them. Germline CDR1 is SGHAT and CDR2 is FQNNGV. The CDR3 nucleotides are TGTGCCAGCAGCTTAGGGAGGTACCGCACAGATACGCAGTATTTT. Translation gives CASSLGRYRTDTQYF.

The chain joins TRBV5-6 to TRBJ2-3; 7 bases fit TRBD1. The CDR3 contains 15 residues. V trimming: 3 bases; J trimming: 5 bases; junction bases outside the gene matches: 9. Germline values: CDR1 SGHDT, CDR2 YYEEEE. CDR3 sequence (DNA): TGTGCCAGCAGCTGGGACAGCGCGGGTAAAGATACGCAGTATTTT. Protein sequence: CASSWDSAGKDTQYF.

Here the CDR3 reads CASGETGETEAFF. The CDR3 coding sequence is TGTGCCAGCGGGGAGACAGGGGAAACTGAAGCTTTCTTT. The chain combines TRBV4-2 with TRBJ1-1; TRBD1 matches at 8 bases. CDR1 LGHNA and CDR2 YNFKEQ come from the germline V gene. The CDR3 has 13 amino acids. J gave up 5 bases and V 8 bases, and 7 bases lay outside the gene matches.

This rearrangement joins TRBV7-3 to TRBJ1-2, with D hard to call. V gave up 5 bases and J gave up 0 bases, with 13 bases separating them. CDR1 SGHTA and CDR2 FQGTGA come from the germline V gene. CDR3 length: 15 amino acids. The CDR3 region is CASSKESVTNYGYTF. Here the CDR3 DNA reads TGTGCCAGCAGCAAGGAGTCAGTTACTAACTATGGCTACACCTTC.

This clone has only a few counts. This chain uses TRBV24-1 with TRBJ2-1, with 7 bases fitting TRBD1. Trimming took 2 bases from V and 7 from J; bases not matched to a gene: 10. In germline, CDR1 is KGHDR, CDR2 SFDVKD. There are 16 residues in the CDR3. The DNA of the CDR3 is TGTGCCACCAGTGATTCACTGACAGGGTTGGAAAATGAGCAGTTCTTC. It codes for CATSDSLTGLENEQFF.

The V gene is TRBV7-6, the J gene TRBJ2-5; 12 bases match TRBD2. V dropped 5 bases and J dropped 5; count of bases not matched to a gene: 9. Germline CDR1 is SGHVS and CDR2 is FNYEAQ. The CDR3 is 16 amino acids. The CDR3: CASSHGLAGWEETQYF. For the CDR3, the DNA is TGTGCCAGCAGCCATGGACTAGCGGGGTGGGAGGAGACCCAGTACTTC.

This clone was counted a single time. V is TRBV19 and J is TRBJ2-1; 7 nucleotides align to TRBD2. The CDR3 spans 14 residues. V lost 10 bases, J lost 9 bases, and 15 bases stayed unmatched. The germline V gene has CDR1 LNHDA and CDR2 SQIVND (reference sequence). This CDR3 reads CATALRGGFGEQFF. The CDR3 coding sequence is TGTGCCACGGCCCTGCGCGGGGGTTTCGGTGAGCAGTTCTTC.